This TCR beta chain derives from a study of tumor-infiltrating lymphocytes in oesophageal squamous cell carcinoma. This clonotype is termed medium-sized. TCRdb re-called the PCR reads with MiXCR, one entry per CDR3 protein. This sample has approximately 13,000 distinct CDR3 sequences, with more than 45% found just once. Germline loops: CDR1 SEHNR, CDR2 FQNEAQ (reference sequence). J gave up 1 base and V 3 bases, and 9 bases lay outside the gene matches. This CDR3 spans 17 amino acids. This receptor was identified in a female donor with esophageal squamous cell carcinoma. What was sequenced was esophageal tumor tissue. J is TRBJ2-1 and V is TRBV7-9; TRBD1 aligns across 7 bases. For the CDR3, the DNA is TGTGCCAGCAGCTTCGGTCGACAGGGATTTTCCTACAATGAGCAGTTCTTC. This encodes CASSFGRQGFSYNEQFF.